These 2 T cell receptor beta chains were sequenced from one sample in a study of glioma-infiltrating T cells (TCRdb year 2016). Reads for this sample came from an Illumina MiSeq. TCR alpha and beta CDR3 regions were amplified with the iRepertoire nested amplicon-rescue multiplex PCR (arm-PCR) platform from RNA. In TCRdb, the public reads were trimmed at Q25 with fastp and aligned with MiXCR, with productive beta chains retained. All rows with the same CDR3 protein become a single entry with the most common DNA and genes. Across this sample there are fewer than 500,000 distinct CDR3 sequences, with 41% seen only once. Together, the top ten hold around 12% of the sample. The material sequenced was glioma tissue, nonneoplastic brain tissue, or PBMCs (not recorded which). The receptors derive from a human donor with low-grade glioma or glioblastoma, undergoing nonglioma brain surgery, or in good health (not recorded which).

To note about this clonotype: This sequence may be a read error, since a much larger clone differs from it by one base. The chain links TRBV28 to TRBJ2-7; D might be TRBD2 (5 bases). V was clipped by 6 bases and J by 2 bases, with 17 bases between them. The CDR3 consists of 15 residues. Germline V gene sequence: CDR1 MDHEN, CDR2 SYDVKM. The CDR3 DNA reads TGTGCCAGCAGCCTCCCTAATAGCGAGGCCTACGAGCAGTACTTC. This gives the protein CASSLPNSEAYEQYF.

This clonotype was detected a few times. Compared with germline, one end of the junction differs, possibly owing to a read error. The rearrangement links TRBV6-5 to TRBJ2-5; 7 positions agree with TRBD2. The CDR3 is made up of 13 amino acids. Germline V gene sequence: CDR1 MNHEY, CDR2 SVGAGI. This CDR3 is CAISRLAGETQYF. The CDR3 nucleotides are TGTGCCATCAGTAGACTAGCAGGGGAGACCCAGTACTTC.